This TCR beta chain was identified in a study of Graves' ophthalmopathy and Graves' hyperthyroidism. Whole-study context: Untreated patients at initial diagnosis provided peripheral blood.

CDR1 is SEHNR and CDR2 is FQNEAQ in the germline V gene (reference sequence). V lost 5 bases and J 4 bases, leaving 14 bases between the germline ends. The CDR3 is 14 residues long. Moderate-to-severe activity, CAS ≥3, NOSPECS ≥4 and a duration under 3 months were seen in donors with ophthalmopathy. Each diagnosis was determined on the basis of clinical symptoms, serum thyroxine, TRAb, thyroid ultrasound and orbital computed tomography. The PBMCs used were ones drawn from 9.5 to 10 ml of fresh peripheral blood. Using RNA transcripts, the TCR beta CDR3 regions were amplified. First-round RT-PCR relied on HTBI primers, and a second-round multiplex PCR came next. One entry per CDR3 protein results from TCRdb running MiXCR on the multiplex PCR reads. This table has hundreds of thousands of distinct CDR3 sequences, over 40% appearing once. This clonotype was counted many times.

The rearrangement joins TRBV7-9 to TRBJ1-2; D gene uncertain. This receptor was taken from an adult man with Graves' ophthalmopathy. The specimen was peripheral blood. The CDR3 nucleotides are TGTGCCAGCAGCAACACCGCCCTACCCTATGGCTACACCTTC. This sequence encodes CASSNTALPYGYTF.